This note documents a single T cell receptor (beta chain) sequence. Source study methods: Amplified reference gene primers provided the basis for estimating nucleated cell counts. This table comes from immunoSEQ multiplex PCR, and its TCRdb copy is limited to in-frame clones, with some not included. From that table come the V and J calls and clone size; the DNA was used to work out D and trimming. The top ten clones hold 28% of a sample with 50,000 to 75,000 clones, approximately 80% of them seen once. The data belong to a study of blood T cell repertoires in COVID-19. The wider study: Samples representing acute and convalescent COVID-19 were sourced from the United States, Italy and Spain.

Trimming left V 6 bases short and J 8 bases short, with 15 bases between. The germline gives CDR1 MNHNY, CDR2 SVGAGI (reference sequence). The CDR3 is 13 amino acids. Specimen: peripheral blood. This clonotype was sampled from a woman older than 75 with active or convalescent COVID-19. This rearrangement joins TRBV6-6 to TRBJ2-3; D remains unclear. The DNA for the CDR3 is TGTGCCAGCAGCTCACCAGGCGTCGGTACGCAGTATTTT. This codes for CASSSPGVGTQYF.